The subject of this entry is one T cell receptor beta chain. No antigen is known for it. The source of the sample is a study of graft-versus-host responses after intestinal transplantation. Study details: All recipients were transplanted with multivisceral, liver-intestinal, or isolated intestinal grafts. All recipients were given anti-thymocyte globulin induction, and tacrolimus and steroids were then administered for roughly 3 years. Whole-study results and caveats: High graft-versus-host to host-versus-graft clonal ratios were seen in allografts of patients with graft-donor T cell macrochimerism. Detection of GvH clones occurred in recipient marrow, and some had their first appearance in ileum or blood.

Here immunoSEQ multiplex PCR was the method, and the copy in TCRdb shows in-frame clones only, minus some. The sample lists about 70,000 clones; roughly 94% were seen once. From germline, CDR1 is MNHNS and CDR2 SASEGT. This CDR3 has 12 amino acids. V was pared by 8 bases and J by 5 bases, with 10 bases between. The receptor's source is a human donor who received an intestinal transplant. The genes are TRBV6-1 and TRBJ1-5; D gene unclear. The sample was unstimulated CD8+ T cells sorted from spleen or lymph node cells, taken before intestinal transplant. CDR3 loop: CASRNGDQPQHF. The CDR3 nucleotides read TGTGCCAGCCGGAACGGGGATCAGCCCCAGCATTTT.